This T cell receptor beta chain appears in the sequencing data of a study of blood T cell repertoires in COVID-19. There are 17 residues in the CDR3. From germline, CDR1 is SGHNT and CDR2 YENEEA. J was trimmed by 3 bases and V by 5 bases; bases with no gene match: 9. Clones were sequenced by immunoSEQ multiplex PCR, and TCRdb holds only the in-frame ones, with some missing. The sample carries roughly 150,000 clones, under 95% recorded once. The TCR was taken from a man aged 18 to 30 with acute or convalescent COVID-19. What was sequenced was peripheral blood. The chain links TRBV11-3 to TRBJ2-7; 14 bases match TRBD2. The CDR3 nucleotides read TGTGCCAGCAGCACGGGGACTAGCGGGAGTAGAATCTACGAGCAGTACTTC. Protein sequence: CASSTGTSGSRIYEQYF.